This T cell receptor (beta chain) was sequenced during a study of T cell responses to AZD1222 COVID-19 vaccine. This table comes from immunoSEQ multiplex PCR, and its TCRdb copy is limited to in-frame clones, with some not included. The repertoire holds 150,000 to 200,000 clones, roughly 92% seen once, with 1% to 1.5% in the top ten. It was second doses at about 4 or about 12 weeks that were pooled. Study results and limitations: Spike-specific TCR breadth and depth rose after two AZD1222 doses. Per reports, nearly half of all spike-specific TCRs target regions that are unmutated in variants.

With respect to this clone: Its cognate antigen is unknown.

The CDR3 has 14 residues. Trimming stripped 3 bases from V and 7 bases from J, with 13 bases between. CDR1 LNHNV and CDR2 YYDKDF come from the germline V gene (reference sequence). The receptor's source is an adult who received the AZD1222 COVID-19 vaccine. This chain joins TRBV15 and TRBJ1-5; D is ambiguous. The sample in question was peripheral blood, obtained 28 days after the second AZD1222 dose. The CDR3 region has the DNA TGTGCCACCAGCAGGGACGTAACGGGCCAGCCCCAGCATTTT. Its protein product is CATSRDVTGQPQHF.